This T cell receptor beta chain was retrieved from a study of blood T cell repertoires in COVID-19. As for the study in general: The United States, Italy and Spain provided the acute and convalescent COVID-19 samples. Sources were T cells, B-cell-depleted T cells, or PBMCs; the material itself was cDNA or gDNA.

The CDR3 length is 14 residues. V lost 5 bases and J lost 5, with 15 bases in between. The germline gives CDR1 SEHNR, CDR2 FQNEAQ (reference sequence). Authors' processing steps: By means of reference gene primer amplification, nucleated cell counts were estimated. TCRdb's copy holds only in-frame clones and misses some; the assay was immunoSEQ multiplex PCR. Clone size and V and J calls were adopted from that table, with D and trimming inferred from the DNA. The sample includes around 200,000 clones, roughly 78% of them seen just once. The J gene is TRBJ2-5, the V gene TRBV7-9; D call uncertain. This clonotype was obtained from a woman of 80 years or more with active or convalescent COVID-19. The sample comprised peripheral blood. The DNA of the CDR3 is TGTGCCAGCAGCGCAGTAACGACTCGGGAGACCCAGTACTTC. It specifies CASSAVTTRETQYF.